This passage covers 2 T cell receptor beta chains from one sample sequenced in a study of blood T cells in healthy people across ages. Alongside a J-beta primer mix, a sample-barcoded 5' primer served in a second PCR lasting roughly 7 to 12 cycles. TCRdb processed the 5' RACE reads anew with MiXCR; each CDR3 protein has one entry. The data contain about 1.7 million distinct CDR3 sequences, 28% of them singletons. Sequencing was performed on blood. The source of these receptors is a woman in her twenties or thirties in good health.

This clonotype was recorded a few times. The chain is built from TRBV27 and TRBJ1-2; 7 nucleotides line up with TRBD1. CDR1 and CDR2 from the germline V gene are MNHEY and SMNVEV (reference sequence). V lost 4 bases, J lost 3 bases, and 11 bases stayed unmatched. The CDR3 has 16 amino acids. The CDR3 DNA follows: TGTGCCAGCAGTTCAGGGGGGGCGACAGGATACTATGGCTACACCTTC. Translating gives CASSSGGATGYYGYTF.

The V and J genes are TRBV7-3 and TRBJ1-1, with 8 bases identical to TRBD1. This CDR3 is built from 15 residues. Trimming at V came to 5 bases and at J to 3 bases, leaving 8 bases not matched to a gene. Germline values: CDR1 SGHTA, CDR2 FQGTGA. CDR3 coding DNA: TGTGCCAGCAGCCCTCGGACAGGGATGGACACTGAAGCTTTCTTT. Translation: CASSPRTGMDTEAFF.